This record looks at one T cell receptor (beta chain) sequence and its context. Its specific antigen is unknown. No per-base quality is available; no much larger clone lies one base away. The data belong to a study of blood T cell repertoires in COVID-19 (dated by TCRdb to 2018 to 2021). For the wider study: Collaborator samples came from the United States, Italy and Spain and covered acute and convalescent phases of COVID-19. Where HLA class I and class II types were available, the types were taken from metadata supplied by the sample provider, not from assay-based typing. The material from the prospective study consisted of cDNA or gDNA derived from T cells, B-cell-depleted T cells, or PBMCs. The repertoires were released in a freely available public database meant as a resource for research on the immune response to SARS-CoV-2. Sample metadata almost always included a de-identified subject ID, COVID-19 status, age in years and sex. The samples were drawn from two sources: the first 160 participants of the ongoing ImmuneRACE study, and 1,000 to 1,500 subjects contributed by 6 global collaborators. The dataset comprised deeply sampled blood TCRbeta repertoires from subjects exposed to, actively infected with, or recovered from COVID-19. Here is what the overall study found, with its caveats: The amount of clinical and demographic metadata varied by source and participant and was provided uncurated.

The immunoSEQ Assay, a bias-controlled multiplex PCR, was used to amplify TCRbeta CDR3 regions from genomic DNA. Per the original workflow: Nucleated cell counts per sample were estimated from amplification of reference gene primers within the assay. To quantify the absolute abundance of each unique TCRbeta CDR3 rearrangement, sequence reads were collapsed and filtered. For each sample, productive Simpson clonality was calculated as the square root of Simpson's diversity index over productive rearrangements. TCRdb took over this immuneACCESS table, retaining in-frame rearrangements with V and J assigned. Such tables are incomplete; in checked studies, under half of the missing clones stem from an unresolved V gene, and the remainder is unexplained. The DNA gave D and trimming, while V, J and clone size come from that table. In this sample the table shows around 160,000 clones, approximately 88% of which occur a single time. The ten largest make up approximately 1.2% of the sample.

The junction carries 15 bases between V and J, which are trimmed by 5 bases and 4 bases respectively. Including the terminal cysteine and phenylalanine, the CDR3 comprises 15 residues. Left in the record is the CDR3 DNA by itself, 45 bases read in frame from the first base. The germline V gene encodes CDR1 SGHTA and CDR2 FQGNSA. Participants in the prospective study were aged roughly 18 to 89 years, lived in approximately 26 United States geographic areas, and enrolled through a virtual design. To assign participants to cohorts, the prospective study relied on clinical history that participants themselves reported in a screening survey and a study questionnaire. Mobile phlebotomists in the prospective study collected whole blood, serum and a nasopharyngeal or oropharyngeal swab from every participant. Participants in the prospective study had the option to provide additional blood draws and questionnaires over a 2-month period. Blood samples from the prospective study were shipped frozen or at room temperature prior to DNA extraction.

The sample comprised PBMCs or T cells enriched from blood (not recorded which). This clonotype was obtained from a woman aged 30 to 39 with acute COVID-19. The rearrangement combines TRBV7-2 with TRBJ1-3; the D gene remains uncertain. Read as DNA, the sequence is TGTGCCAGCAGCCCGAACGGAGGTGCAGGAAACACCATATATTTT. Its amino acids are CASSPNGGAGNTIYF.